This passage covers 23 T cell receptor beta chains from one sample sequenced in a study of T cells in Graves' hyperthyroidism and ophthalmopathy. Amplification yielded TCR beta CDR3 regions, with RNA transcripts as the source. RT-PCR in the first round (using the HTBI primer set) targeted the TCR CDR3. TCRdb reprocessed the multiplex PCR reads with MiXCR, giving one entry per CDR3 protein. The sample lists roughly 600,000 distinct CDR3 sequences, more than 12% seen once, with 12% in the top ten. Sequences were obtained from blood. These receptors came from a woman in her 50s with Graves' ophthalmopathy.

The CDR3: CASREDNSYEQYF. In nucleotides, the CDR3 is TGCGCCAGCAGAGAGGACAACTCCTACGAGCAGTACTTC. This sequence joins TRBV5-1 and TRBJ2-7, with a possible D match to TRBD1 (5 bases). Germline lookup yields CDR1 SGHRS and CDR2 YFSETQ. This CDR3 region has 13 residues. The ends were cut back, 5 bases at V and 0 bases at J, with 9 bases in the middle.

There are many counts of this clonotype. V is TRBV5-1 and J is TRBJ2-1; 10 bases agree with TRBD2. Trimming cost V 3 bases and J 2 bases; bases outside gene matches: 14. This CDR3 is built from 19 residues. CDR1 SGHRS and CDR2 YFSETQ come from the germline V gene. CDR3 sequence (DNA): TGCGCCAGCAGCTGGGCCCTTAACAGTACTAGCGGGACCTACAATGAGCAGTTCTTC. The encoded protein is CASSWALNSTSGTYNEQFF.

This clonotype appeared a few times. The V and J genes are TRBV3-2 and TRBJ2-1; the D segment call TRBD1 is taken from the table without a DNA check. TRBV3-2 represents a pseudogene. This CDR3 comprises 17 residues. The CDR3, as DNA: TGTGCCAGCAGCCAAACTCCGTTCCGAGACAGATACAATGAGCAGTTCTTC. It is translated as CASSQTPFRDRYNEQFF.

This clonotype came up many times. The chain carries TRBV28 and TRBJ2-7; 9 bases fit TRBD2. This CDR3 contains 15 residues. Per the germline V gene, CDR1 is MDHEN and CDR2 is SYDVKM. The V and J ends lost 6 bases and 6 bases, in that order; junction bases with no gene match: 12. The CDR3 region has the DNA TGTGCCAGCAGGGCCCTAGCGGGGTGGCCTGCCGAGCAGTACTTC. Its protein product is CASRALAGWPAEQYF.

This clonotype was recorded many times. The J gene is TRBJ2-1, the V gene TRBV18, with D uncertain. Germline values: CDR1 KGHSH, CDR2 LQKENI. V shed 5 bases and J shed 2 bases, with 13 bases lying between them. There are 15 residues in the CDR3. The CDR3 DNA sequence: TGTGCCAGCTCAACCGCCCGGGCAGCCTACAATGAGCAGTTCTTC. Encoded protein: CASSTARAAYNEQFF.

The table lists this clonotype with a few counts. V gene TRBV20-1 combines with J gene TRBJ2-7; 12 bases are shared with TRBD2. The CDR3 totals 16 residues. With 2 bases clipped from V and 7 bases from J, the junction kept 12 bases outside the gene matches. Germline V gene data show CDR1 as DFQATT and CDR2 as SNEGSKA (reference sequence). This chain's CDR3 is CSARNKSSGRGEEQYF. The DNA for the CDR3 is TGCAGTGCTAGAAATAAGTCTAGCGGGAGGGGTGAGGAGCAGTACTTC.

This clonotype was picked up many times. The CDR3 DNA reads TGCAGTGCTAGCGGGGGGAGTAAGGAAACAAACACCGGGGAGCTGTTTTTT. It is translated as CSASGGSKETNTGELFF. The chain has TRBV20-1 and TRBJ2-2; 7 positions match TRBD2. With 3 bases clipped from V and 2 bases from J, the junction kept 12 bases outside the gene matches. The germline V gene encodes CDR1 DFQATT and CDR2 SNEGSKA (reference sequence). The CDR3 length is 17 residues.

This clonotype was detected a few times. CDR3: CAWRSQETQYF. In DNA form, the CDR3 reads TGTGCCTGGAGAAGCCAAGAGACCCAGTACTTC. This chain connects TRBV30 to TRBJ2-5; D gene uncertain. Germline loops: CDR1 GTSNPN, CDR2 SVGIG (reference sequence). V lost 3 bases, J lost 1 base, and 3 bases lay in between. CDR3 size: 11 residues.

The chain uses TRBV7-9 and TRBJ1-3; no clear D. The ends were cut back, 4 bases at V and 4 bases at J, with 8 bases in the middle. In germline, CDR1 is SEHNR, CDR2 FQNEAQ (reference sequence). This CDR3 has 13 residues. CDR3 bases: TGTGCCAGCAGCTCACAAGGGGGAAACACCATATATTTT. It translates to CASSSQGGNTIYF.

Concerning this clonotype: This may be a read error, as it is one base from a much larger clone. The chain recombines TRBV20-1 with TRBJ2-7; weak D call: TRBD1 (5 bases). This CDR3 is built from 15 residues. V lost 5 bases to trimming and J lost 5 bases, with 22 bases between them. The V gene's germline CDR1 is DFQATT and CDR2 SNEGSKA (reference sequence). The CDR3 here is CSAHLFGQGENEQYF. DNA for the CDR3: TGCAGTGCTCACCTCTTCGGGCAGGGCGAAAACGAGCAGTACTTC.

There are many counts of this clonotype. The CDR3 DNA is TGTGCCAGCAGTCCATGGACAGGGAGGGGACAAGAGACCCAGTACTTC. This encodes CASSPWTGRGQETQYF. The V gene is TRBV27, the J gene TRBJ2-5; weak D call: TRBD1 (8 bases). V lost 5 bases to trimming and J lost 2 bases, with 18 bases between them. This CDR3 has 16 amino acids. Germline CDR1 reads MNHEY; CDR2 reads SMNVEV (reference sequence).

This clonotype came up many times. The chain has TRBV5-1 and TRBJ2-1, with D unresolved. Germline lookup yields CDR1 SGHRS and CDR2 YFSETQ. Trimming left V 0 bases short and J 5 bases short, with 6 bases between. This CDR3 is built from 13 residues. In DNA, the CDR3 is TGCGCCAGCAGCTTGGTGCTCGACAATGAGCAGTTCTTC. Its protein is CASSLVLDNEQFF.

This clonotype was detected only a few times. The chain is built from TRBV20-1 and TRBJ1-4; unclear D gene. Germline V gives CDR1 DFQATT, CDR2 SNEGSKA (reference sequence). The CDR3 totals 12 residues. V lost 8 bases, J lost 3 bases, and 10 bases lay in between. CDR3 bases: TGCAGTCTAGTCTCCCCTAATGAAAAACTGTTTTTT. Translated, it gives CSLVSPNEKLFF.

This clonotype was seen ten or more times. V gene TRBV5-1 combines with J gene TRBJ2-1; TRBD2 agrees at 12 bases. Germline assignment: CDR1 SGHRS and CDR2 YFSETQ. Germline trimming cut 2 bases from V and 8 bases from J; bases unmatched to any gene: 8. CDR3 size: 16 residues. The DNA for the CDR3 is TGCGCCAGCAGCTTACGACTAGCGGGAGTGGTTGATGAGCAGTTCTTC. This gives the protein CASSLRLAGVVDEQFF. The full variable domain, with the rest looked up from reference TRBV5-1 and TRBJ2-1, is KAGVTQTPRYLIKTRGQQVTLSCSPISGHRSVSWYQQTPGQGLQFLFEYFSETQRNKGNFPGRFSGRQFSNSRSEMNVSTLELGDSALYLCASSLRLAGVVDEQFFGPGTRLTVL.

V and J are TRBV11-2 and TRBJ2-1; D possibly uses TRBD1 or TRBD2 (5 bases each). There are 15 residues in the CDR3. CDR1 and CDR2 from the germline V gene are SGHAT and FQNNGV. The germline V and J ends were trimmed by 0 bases and 4 bases, with 10 bases remaining between them. CDR3 residues: CASSLDQGEYNEQFF. CDR3 coding DNA: TGTGCCAGCAGCTTAGATCAGGGAGAGTACAATGAGCAGTTCTTC.

This clonotype was seen repeatedly, ten times or more. This chain links TRBV7-2 with TRBJ2-1; D not resolved. The germline V gene encodes CDR1 SGHTA and CDR2 FQGNSA. Trimming took 1 base from V and 4 from J, leaving 11 bases between them. The CDR3 runs to 15 residues. DNA of the CDR3: TGTGCCAGCAGCTTAGAAGTGACCAAGTACAATGAGCAGTTCTTC. Translated, it gives CASSLEVTKYNEQFF.

This chain uses TRBV14 with TRBJ2-1; D remains unclear. CDR1 SGHDN and CDR2 FVKESK come from the germline V gene. Trimming took 4 bases from V and 5 from J, leaving 12 bases between them. This CDR3 region has 14 residues. The CDR3 sequence: CASSLRTPDNEQFF. For the CDR3, the DNA is TGTGCCAGCAGCCTTCGGACGCCCGACAATGAGCAGTTCTTC.

The genes are TRBV7-8 and TRBJ2-2; 9 positions agree with TRBD2. This CDR3 has 15 amino acids. Trimming removed 3 bases from V and 6 bases from J; junction bases left unmatched: 5. Germline CDR1 and CDR2: SGHVS and FQNEAQ. CDR3 in amino acids: CASSLRTSVAGELFF. CDR3 DNA sequence: TGTGCCAGCAGCTTGCGGACTAGCGTCGCCGGGGAGCTGTTTTTT.

This clonotype was seen many times. The chain links TRBV7-2 to TRBJ2-1, with 8 bases identical to TRBD2. The CDR3 loop spans 18 amino acids. Germline assignment: CDR1 SGHTA and CDR2 FQGNSA. Trimming at V came to 1 base and at J to 8 bases, leaving 16 bases not matched to a gene. Here the CDR3 reads CASSLVRSSGSRAHEQFF. CDR3 nucleotides: TGTGCCAGCAGCTTAGTGAGGAGCAGCGGGAGTAGGGCGCATGAGCAGTTCTTC.

This clonotype was counted between two and nine times. The rearrangement links TRBV19 to TRBJ2-2; 12 nucleotides line up with TRBD2. The germline gives CDR1 LNHDA, CDR2 SQIVND (reference sequence). J lost 7 bases, V lost 9 bases, and 15 bases had no gene match. The CDR3 loop spans 17 amino acids. The CDR3 protein is CASRRVVWTSGNGELFF. The CDR3 DNA sequence: TGTGCCAGCCGTCGCGTGGTGTGGACTAGCGGGAACGGGGAGCTGTTTTTT.

This clonotype was counted at least ten times. V usage is TRBV7-2 and J usage is TRBJ1-1; no reliable D call. Trimming shortened V by 6 bases and J by 4 bases, and 12 bases separated the two germline ends. Germline CDR1 and CDR2: SGHTA and FQGNSA. The CDR3 contains 13 residues. The CDR3 DNA reads as TGTGCCAGCAGACGGGTAGGGATCACTGAAGCTTTCTTT. It codes for CASRRVGITEAFF.

The J gene is TRBJ1-5, the V gene TRBV4-2; 7 nucleotides match TRBD1. The V gene end was trimmed by 0 bases and the J gene end by 6 bases; junction bases not matched to a gene: 5. This CDR3 region has 15 residues. Germline V gene lookup returns CDR1 LGHNA and CDR2 YNFKEQ. CDR3 DNA sequence: TGTGCCAGCAGCCAAGAAACAGGGGCGATTCAGCCCCAGCATTTT. The encoded protein is CASSQETGAIQPQHF.

A word on this clonotype: Its ends do not fully match the called genes, so a read error is possible. The chain couples TRBV7-9 to TRBJ2-1, with D maybe TRBD1 (7 bases). In germline, CDR1 is SEHNR, CDR2 FQNEAQ (reference sequence). CDR3 length equals 15 residues. CDR3 nucleotide sequence: TGTGCCAGCAGCTTGGGGGGACAGCCCTACAATGGGCAGTTCTTC. Translation gives CASSLGGQPYNGQFF.